Below, one TCR beta chain is given with its context. This CDR3 region has 14 residues. Germline V lookup: CDR1 SGHTA, CDR2 FQGNSA. Trimming took off 1 base at V and 2 bases at J, with 8 bases between the two ends. This specimen comes from a study of control samples from healthy donors and cancer patients. Sequencing was performed with immunoSEQ multiplex PCR; in TCRdb, only in-frame clones are kept and a portion is missing. This sample carries about 180,000 clones, approximately 94% of them seen once, and the ten largest clones take approximately 1.5%. The gene calls are TRBV7-2 and TRBJ2-5; D gene ambiguous. The sequenced sample consisted of blood. The clonotype originates from a man aged 25-45 years in good health. CDR3 sequence (DNA): TGTGCCAGCAGCTTAGTCGGGCAGCAAGAGACCCAGTACTTC. This encodes CASSLVGQQETQYF.